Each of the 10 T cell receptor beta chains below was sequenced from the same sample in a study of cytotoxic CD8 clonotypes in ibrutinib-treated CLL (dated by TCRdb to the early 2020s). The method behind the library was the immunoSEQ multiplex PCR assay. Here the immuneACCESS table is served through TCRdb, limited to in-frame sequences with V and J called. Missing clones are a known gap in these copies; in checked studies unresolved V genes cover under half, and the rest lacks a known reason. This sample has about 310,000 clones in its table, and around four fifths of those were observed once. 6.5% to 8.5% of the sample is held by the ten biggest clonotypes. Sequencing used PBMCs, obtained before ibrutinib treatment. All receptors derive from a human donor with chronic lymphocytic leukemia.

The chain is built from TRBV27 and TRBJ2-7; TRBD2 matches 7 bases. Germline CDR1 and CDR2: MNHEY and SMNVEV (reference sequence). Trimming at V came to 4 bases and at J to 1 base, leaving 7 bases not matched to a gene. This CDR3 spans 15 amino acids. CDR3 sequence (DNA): TGTGCCAGCAGTTACACAGCGGGACTATCCTACGAGCAGTACTTC. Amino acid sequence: CASSYTAGLSYEQYF.

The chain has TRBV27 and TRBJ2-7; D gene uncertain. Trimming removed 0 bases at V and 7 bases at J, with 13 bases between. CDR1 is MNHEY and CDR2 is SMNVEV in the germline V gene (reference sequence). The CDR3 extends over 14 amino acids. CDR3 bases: TGTGCCAGCAGTTTATCACGACACCCGTGGGAGCAGTACTTC. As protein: CASSLSRHPWEQYF.

The CDR3, as DNA: TGTGCCAGCAGCTTAGCGATGACTAGCAGGCTCGGGGAGCTGTTTTTT. Translated: CASSLAMTSRLGELFF. J is TRBJ2-2 and V is TRBV7-9; 7 positions match TRBD2. The V gene end was trimmed by 0 bases and the J gene end by 7 bases; junction bases not matched to a gene: 8. The CDR3 length is 16 residues. Germline V gene lookup returns CDR1 SEHNR and CDR2 FQNEAQ (reference sequence). Together with reference TRBV7-9 and TRBJ2-2, the CDR3 gives the full variable domain: DTGVSQNPRHKITKRGQNVTFRCDPISEHNRLYWYRQTLGQGPEFLTYFQNEAQLEKSRLLSDRFSAERPKGSFSTLEIQRTEQGDSAMYLCASSLAMTSRLGELFFGEGSRLTVL.

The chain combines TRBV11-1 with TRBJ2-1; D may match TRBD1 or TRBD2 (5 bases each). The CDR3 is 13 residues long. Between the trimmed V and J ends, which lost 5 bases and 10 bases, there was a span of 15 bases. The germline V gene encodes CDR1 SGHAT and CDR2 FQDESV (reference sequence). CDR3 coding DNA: TGTGCCAGCAGCCACGGGACGGAGAGGGAGCAGTTCTTC. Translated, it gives CASSHGTEREQFF.

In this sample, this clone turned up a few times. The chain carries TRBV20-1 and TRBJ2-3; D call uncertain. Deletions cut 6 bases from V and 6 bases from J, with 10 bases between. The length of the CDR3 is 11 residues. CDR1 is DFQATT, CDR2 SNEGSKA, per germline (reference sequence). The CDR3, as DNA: TGCAGTGCCCCGTCCGCGGATACGCAGTATTTT. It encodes CSAPSADTQYF.

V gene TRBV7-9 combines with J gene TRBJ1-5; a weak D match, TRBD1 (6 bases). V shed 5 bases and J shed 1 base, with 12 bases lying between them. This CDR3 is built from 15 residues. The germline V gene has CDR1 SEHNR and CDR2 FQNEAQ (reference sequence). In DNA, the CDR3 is TGTGCCAGCAGCATGGCAGGGGCCAGCAATCAGCCCCAGCATTTT. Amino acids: CASSMAGASNQPQHF.

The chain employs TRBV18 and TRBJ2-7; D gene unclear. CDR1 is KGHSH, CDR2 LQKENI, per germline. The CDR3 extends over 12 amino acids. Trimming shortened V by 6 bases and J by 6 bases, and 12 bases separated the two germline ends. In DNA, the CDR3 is TGTGCCAGCTCCCCCTTGGGCTCCGAGCAGTACTTC. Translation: CASSPLGSEQYF.

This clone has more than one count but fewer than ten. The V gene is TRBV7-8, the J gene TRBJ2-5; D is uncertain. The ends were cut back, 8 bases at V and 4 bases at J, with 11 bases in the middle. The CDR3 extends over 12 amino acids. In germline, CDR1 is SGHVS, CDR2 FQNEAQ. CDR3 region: CASDALRETQYF. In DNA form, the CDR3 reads TGTGCCAGCGACGCGCTCCGAGAGACCCAGTACTTC.

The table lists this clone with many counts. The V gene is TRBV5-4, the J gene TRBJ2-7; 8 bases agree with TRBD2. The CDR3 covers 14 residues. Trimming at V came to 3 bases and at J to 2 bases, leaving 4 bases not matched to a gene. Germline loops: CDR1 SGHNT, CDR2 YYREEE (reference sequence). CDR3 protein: CASSSIAGTYEQYF. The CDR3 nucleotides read TGTGCCAGCAGCTCCATAGCGGGGACCTACGAGCAGTACTTC.

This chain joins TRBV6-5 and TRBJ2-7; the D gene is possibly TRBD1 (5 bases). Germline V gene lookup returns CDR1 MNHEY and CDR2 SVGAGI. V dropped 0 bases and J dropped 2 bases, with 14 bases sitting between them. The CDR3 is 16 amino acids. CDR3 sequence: CASSYSQSRAPYEQYF. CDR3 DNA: TGTGCCAGCAGTTACTCGCAGAGCAGGGCCCCCTACGAGCAGTACTTC.